A single sample gave rise to the 16 T cell receptor beta chains below, sequenced in a study of post-analysis software for immune sequencing data. Notes on the study in general: Comparison of patients with controls showed about 5 TRBV segments more frequent in patients, TRBV5-6, TRBV5-1 and TRBV20-1 among them.

These receptors' antigens are unknown. Every TCR beta cDNA library bore unique molecular identifiers. A single record per CDR3 protein comes from TCRdb applying MiXCR to the PCR reads. Here the sample spans more than 500,000 distinct CDR3 sequences, approximately 31% being singletons. The sample consisted of blood. All receptors derive from a girl under 18 with multiple sclerosis.

The V gene is TRBV20-1, the J gene TRBJ1-1; 11 nucleotides match TRBD1. The CDR3 is made up of 16 amino acids. Germline V gene data show CDR1 as DFQATT and CDR2 as SNEGSKA (reference sequence). The CDR3 DNA reads as TGCAGGGGAGGACAGGGGGCGCGTCGAGGGGCCACTGAAGCTTTCTTT. It translates to CRGGQGARRGATEAFF.

A remark on this clonotype: Germline is not matched at one junction end, which may reflect a read error. This sequence joins TRBV5-1 and TRBJ2-1; D is perhaps TRBD1 (5 bases). CDR3 length: 17 residues. In germline, CDR1 is SGHRS, CDR2 YFSETQ. The CDR3 DNA is TGCGCCAGCAGCGGAACCCGGACCCGACAGAAGTACAATGAGCAGGTCTTC. Encoded protein: CASSGTRTRQKYNEQVF.

This sequence joins TRBV10-3 and TRBJ1-2; tentatively, D is TRBD1 (5 bases). CDR3 length: 15 amino acids. Germline assignment: CDR1 ENHRY and CDR2 SYGVKD. V shed 6 bases and J shed 8 bases, with 22 bases lying between them. The CDR3, as DNA: TGTGCCATCAGGGACCGACAGAGGGATAGAAAAGGCTACACCTTC. This translates into CAIRDRQRDRKGYTF.

Turning to this clonotype: Compared with germline, one end of the junction differs, possibly owing to a read error. Written as DNA, the CDR3 is TGTGCCAGCAGTTACGGGGACGCGAAGACCCAGGACTTC. Translation gives CASSYGDAKTQDF. The rearrangement uses TRBV6-5 and TRBJ2-5; TRBD1 or TRBD2 may be the D gene (5 bases each). Per the germline V gene, CDR1 is MNHEY and CDR2 is SVGAGI. CDR3 length: 13 amino acids.

This clonotype was observed a handful of times. The V call is TRBV5-1, the J call TRBJ2-7, with 7 bases lining up with TRBD1. The CDR3 is 14 amino acids. CDR1 is SGHRS, CDR2 YFSETQ, per germline. V dropped 1 base and J dropped 3; count of bases not matched to a gene: 4. The CDR3 DNA reads TGCGCCAGCAGCTTGAGGGACAGAAACTACGAGCAGTACTTC. This translates into CASSLRDRNYEQYF.

In this sample, this clonotype turned up many times. CDR3 residues: CSVLGGRFSYEQYF. As DNA, the CDR3 is TGCAGCGTACTAGGGGGGCGTTTCTCCTACGAGCAGTACTTC. The V call is TRBV29-1, the J call TRBJ2-7; D is possibly TRBD1 or TRBD2 (6 bases each). Deletions cut 6 bases from V and 0 bases from J, with 15 bases between. Germline V lookup: CDR1 SQVTM, CDR2 ANQGSEA. CDR3 length: 14 residues.

This sequence joins TRBV2 and TRBJ1-6, with D possibly matching TRBD1 (6 bases). V was cut by 3 bases and J by 7 bases, with 10 bases left in between. The germline V gene encodes CDR1 SNHLY and CDR2 FYNNEI. The CDR3 length is 14 residues. The CDR3, as DNA: TGTGCCAGCAGTGAGAGCAGGGGAAATTCACCCCTCCACTTT. It translates to CASSESRGNSPLHF. Complete variable domain (other parts from reference TRBV2 and TRBJ1-6): EPEVTQTPSHQVTQMGQEVILRCVPISNHLYFYWYRQILGQKVEFLVSFYNNEISEKSEIFDDQFSVERPDGSNFTLKIRSTKLEDSAMYFCASSESRGNSPLHFGNGTRLTVT.

This clonotype was observed a few times. The gene calls are TRBV12-3 or TRBV12-4 and TRBJ2-1; 12 nucleotides match TRBD2. J was trimmed by 9 bases and V by 8 bases; bases with no gene match: 5. The CDR3 loop spans 13 amino acids. The CDR3 DNA is TGTGCCAGCGCTAGCGGGGGGGGGAGTGAGCAGTTCTTC. It specifies CASASGGGSEQFF.

This clonotype showed up many times. V is TRBV27 and J is TRBJ2-7; D is unresolved. The CDR3 loop spans 13 amino acids. Trimming took 6 bases from V and 3 from J, leaving 12 bases between them. Looked up from germline, CDR1 is MNHEY and CDR2 is SMNVEV (reference sequence). For the CDR3, the DNA is TGTGCCAGCAGGAACCTAGACCTCTACGAGCAGTACTTC. Encoded protein: CASRNLDLYEQYF.

The chain is built from TRBV20-1 and TRBJ1-1; 9 positions agree with TRBD1. Germline trimming cut 6 bases from V and 0 bases from J; bases unmatched to any gene: 5. The CDR3 extends over 14 amino acids. Germline CDR1 and CDR2: DFQATT and SNEGSKA (reference sequence). This CDR3 reads CSATDRGMNTEAFF. The CDR3 bases are TGCAGTGCCACGGACAGGGGCATGAACACTGAAGCTTTCTTT.

Details on this clonotype: At one of its ends the junction is not consistent with the germline gene, which may arise from a read error. The rearrangement joins TRBV2 to TRBJ1-1; D is uncertain. Germline V gene data show CDR1 as SNHLY and CDR2 as FYNNEI. The CDR3 spans 12 residues. This CDR3 reads CTSSTRYTEAFF. The CDR3 coding sequence is TGTACCAGCAGTACCCGGTACACTGAAGCTTTCTTT.

This rearrangement joins TRBV7-9 to TRBJ1-2; D may be TRBD1 (6 bases). Trimming took off 0 bases at V and 4 bases at J, with 12 bases between the two ends. The CDR3 is 15 amino acids. CDR1 and CDR2 from the germline V gene are SEHNR and FQNEAQ (reference sequence). DNA of the CDR3: TGTGCCAGCAGCTTAGCGGTGGGGGGCAGCTATGGCTACACCTTC. It codes for CASSLAVGGSYGYTF.

Here the CDR3 reads CASLRGGISYNEQFF. CDR3 coding DNA: TGTGCCAGCTTACGAGGGGGGATCTCCTACAATGAGCAGTTCTTC. This chain links TRBV7-9 with TRBJ2-1; tentatively, D is TRBD1 or TRBD2 (6 bases each). V was trimmed by 8 bases and J by 0 bases, leaving 14 bases between them. CDR1 and CDR2 (germline): SEHNR, FQNEAQ (reference sequence). The CDR3 is 15 amino acids.

The chain has TRBV10-3 and TRBJ2-3, with 8 bases identical to TRBD1. Per the germline V gene, CDR1 is ENHRY and CDR2 is SYGVKD. The CDR3 loop spans 14 amino acids. Unmatched junction bases numbered 6, after V lost 10 bases and J lost 0 bases. CDR3 sequence reads: CASRPGGSTDTQYF. The CDR3 region has the DNA TGTGCCAGCCGGCCAGGGGGCAGCACAGATACGCAGTATTTT.

V gene TRBV6-1 combines with J gene TRBJ1-5; 7 bases align to TRBD1. The CDR3 is made up of 17 amino acids. Germline CDR1 reads MNHNS; CDR2 reads SASEGT. J lost 0 bases, V lost 5 bases, and 10 bases had no gene match. CDR3: CASSRTGGVDSNQPQHF. The CDR3 region has the DNA TGTGCCAGCAGTAGGACAGGCGGGGTGGATAGCAATCAGCCCCAGCATTTT.

This clonotype occurred a few times. This chain connects TRBV3-1 to TRBJ1-2; 7 positions match TRBD1. Per the germline V gene, CDR1 is LGHDT and CDR2 is YNNKEL (reference sequence). J lost 4 bases, V lost 0 bases, and 8 bases had no gene match. The CDR3 spans 16 residues. CDR3 DNA sequence: TGTGCCAGCAGCCAAGAGGGAACAGGGGACGGCTATGGCTACACCTTC. It encodes CASSQEGTGDGYGYTF.